The source of this TCR beta chain is a study of T cell responses to AZD1222 COVID-19 vaccine. General study points: Baseline seropositivity occurred in only a handful of AZD1222 recipients. Repertoires were sampled only after the peak T cell response.

The CDR3 totals 13 residues. J gave up 1 base and V 5 bases, and 3 bases lay outside the gene matches. Germline V CDR1 and CDR2: SGHNT, YYREEE (reference sequence). Assay: immunoSEQ multiplex PCR; the TCRdb copy retains only in-frame clones and omits some. The sample consists of some 140,000 clones, about 92% of them appearing once. This clone has a single count. The antigen is undetermined. The sequencing used peripheral blood, collected on day 0 of AZD1222 vaccination. The chain couples TRBV5-4 to TRBJ2-7; TRBD1 aligns across 7 bases. The receptor was isolated from an adult in good health. Here the CDR3 DNA reads TGTGCCAGCAGTCACAGGGGTTCCTACGAGCAGTACTTC. It encodes CASSHRGSYEQYF.